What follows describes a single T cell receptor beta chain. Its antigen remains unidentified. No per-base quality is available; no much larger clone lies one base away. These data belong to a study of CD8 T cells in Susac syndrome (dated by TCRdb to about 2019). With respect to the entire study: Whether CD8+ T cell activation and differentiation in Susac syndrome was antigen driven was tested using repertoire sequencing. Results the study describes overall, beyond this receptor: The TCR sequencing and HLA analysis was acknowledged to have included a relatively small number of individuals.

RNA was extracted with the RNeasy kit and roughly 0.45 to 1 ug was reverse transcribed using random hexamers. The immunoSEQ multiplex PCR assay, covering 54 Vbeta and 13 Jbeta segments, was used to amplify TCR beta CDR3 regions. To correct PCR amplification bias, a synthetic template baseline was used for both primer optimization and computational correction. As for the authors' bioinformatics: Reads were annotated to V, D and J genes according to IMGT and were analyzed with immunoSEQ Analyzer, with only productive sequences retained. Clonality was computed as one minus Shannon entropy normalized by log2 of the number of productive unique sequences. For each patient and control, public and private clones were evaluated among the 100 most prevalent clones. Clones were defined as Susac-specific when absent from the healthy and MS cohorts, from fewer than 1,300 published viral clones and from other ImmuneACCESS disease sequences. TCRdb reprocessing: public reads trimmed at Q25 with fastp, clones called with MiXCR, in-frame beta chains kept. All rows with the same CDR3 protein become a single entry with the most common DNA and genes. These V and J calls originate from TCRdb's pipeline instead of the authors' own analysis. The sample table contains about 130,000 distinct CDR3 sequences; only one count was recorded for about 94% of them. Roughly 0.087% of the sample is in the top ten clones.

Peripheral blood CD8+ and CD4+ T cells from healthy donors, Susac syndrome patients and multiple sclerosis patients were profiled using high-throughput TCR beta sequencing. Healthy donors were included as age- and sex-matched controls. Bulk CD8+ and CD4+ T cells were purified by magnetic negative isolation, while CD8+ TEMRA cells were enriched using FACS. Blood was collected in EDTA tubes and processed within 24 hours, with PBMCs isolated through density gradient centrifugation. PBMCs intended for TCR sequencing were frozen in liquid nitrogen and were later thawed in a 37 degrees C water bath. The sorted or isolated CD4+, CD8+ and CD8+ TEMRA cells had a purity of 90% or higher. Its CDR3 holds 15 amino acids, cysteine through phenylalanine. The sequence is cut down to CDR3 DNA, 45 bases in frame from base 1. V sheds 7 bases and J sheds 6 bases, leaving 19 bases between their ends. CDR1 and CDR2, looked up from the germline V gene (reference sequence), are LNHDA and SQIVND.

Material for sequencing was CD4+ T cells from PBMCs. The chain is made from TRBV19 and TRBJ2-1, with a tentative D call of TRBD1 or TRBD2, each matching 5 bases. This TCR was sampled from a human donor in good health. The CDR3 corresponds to CASMDGITGANEQFF. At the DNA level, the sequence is TGTGCCAGTATGGACGGGATAACTGGGGCCAATGAGCAGTTCTTC.